The 29 T cell receptor beta chains below were found in one sample sequenced in a study of blood T cell repertoires in COVID-19. Here immunoSEQ multiplex PCR was the method, and the copy in TCRdb shows in-frame clones only, minus some. The sample holds 190,000 or so clones, roughly nine tenths seen once. The source material was peripheral blood. The receptors derive from a woman in her 70s with acute or convalescent COVID-19.

V and J are TRBV25-1 and TRBJ2-1, with 9 bases lining up with TRBD1. The germline V gene has CDR1 MGHDK and CDR2 SYGVNS. The CDR3 is made up of 16 amino acids. Germline trimming cut 3 bases from V and 4 bases from J; bases unmatched to any gene: 7. The CDR3 DNA is TGTGCCAGCAGTGATTCCGGGACAGGGCTTTACAATGAGCAGTTCTTC. Residues: CASSDSGTGLYNEQFF.

This chain links TRBV28 with TRBJ1-5, with D possibly TRBD1 on 5 matching bases. The CDR3 sequence is 15 residues long. CDR1 is MDHEN and CDR2 is SYDVKM in the germline V gene. Deletions cut 6 bases from V and 0 bases from J, with 12 bases between. CDR3 in amino acids: CASRGTGYSNQPQHF. The CDR3 coding sequence is TGTGCCAGCAGGGGCACAGGATATAGCAATCAGCCCCAGCATTTT.

The V and J genes are TRBV5-1 and TRBJ1-4, with D tentatively TRBD1 (5 bases). Germline lookup yields CDR1 SGHRS and CDR2 YFSETQ. V lost 1 base and J lost 0, with 7 bases in between. CDR3 size: 15 residues. The CDR3 DNA follows: TGCGCCAGCAGCTTGCAGGGCTCAACTAATGAAAAACTGTTTTTT. Protein sequence: CASSLQGSTNEKLFF.

This clone was seen once. This chain uses TRBV7-9 with TRBJ2-2; 11 bases map to TRBD2. Germline loops: CDR1 SEHNR, CDR2 FQNEAQ (reference sequence). V gave up 4 bases and J gave up 5 bases; unmatched junction bases: 6. This CDR3 contains 16 residues. CDR3 loop: CASSSLAGDRTGELFF. The CDR3 DNA reads as TGTGCCAGCAGCTCACTAGCGGGAGATCGGACCGGGGAGCTGTTTTTT.

V and J are TRBV2 and TRBJ2-5; 8 nucleotides agree with TRBD1. The V and J ends lost 9 bases and 7 bases, in that order; junction bases with no gene match: 10. The CDR3 is 13 residues long. Germline loops: CDR1 SNHLY, CDR2 FYNNEI. CDR3 DNA: TGTGCCAGTTCTTTGCGACAGGGGTTGACCCAGTACTTC. This encodes CASSLRQGLTQYF.

V and J are TRBV27 and TRBJ1-5; 8 bases line up with TRBD1. In germline, CDR1 is MNHEY, CDR2 SMNVEV (reference sequence). This CDR3 comprises 15 residues. V lost 8 bases, J lost 0 bases, and 6 bases stayed unmatched. The CDR3 reads CASYQGAYSNQPQHF. The CDR3 DNA follows: TGTGCCAGCTATCAGGGGGCATATAGCAATCAGCCCCAGCATTTT.

V is TRBV6-5 and J is TRBJ1-2; a possible D gene is TRBD1 (5 bases). CDR3 length: 13 residues. Per the germline V gene, CDR1 is MNHEY and CDR2 is SVGAGI. Trimming took off 8 bases at V and 0 bases at J, with 10 bases between the two ends. CDR3 amino acids: CASGGTSNYGYTF. The CDR3, as DNA: TGTGCCAGCGGAGGGACTTCTAACTATGGCTACACCTTC.

V gene TRBV7-2 combines with J gene TRBJ2-7, with 8 bases that match TRBD1. CDR3 length equals 16 residues. Germline assignment: CDR1 SGHTA and CDR2 FQGNSA. V trimming: 5 bases; J trimming: 2 bases; junction bases outside the gene matches: 11. CDR3 sequence reads: CASSPGQGKGPYEQYF. Here the CDR3 DNA reads TGTGCCAGCAGCCCAGGACAGGGTAAGGGGCCCTACGAGCAGTACTTC.

The V call is TRBV29-1, the J call TRBJ1-2, with 11 nucleotides matching TRBD1. The CDR3 contains 15 residues. From germline, CDR1 is SQVTM and CDR2 ANQGSEA. V was pared by 6 bases and J by 0 bases, with 6 bases of the junction left unmatched. CDR3 residues: CSVSGTGGSNYGYTF. In DNA form, the CDR3 reads TGCAGCGTATCCGGGACAGGGGGTTCTAACTATGGCTACACCTTC.

V usage is TRBV18 and J usage is TRBJ1-2; no definite D call. Trimming removed 2 bases from V and 7 bases from J, with 14 bases in between. Per the germline V gene, CDR1 is KGHSH and CDR2 is LQKENI. The CDR3 spans 14 residues. CDR3 bases: TGTGCCAGCTCACCAGAGGGAGAAACGAGTGGCTACACCTTC. This encodes CASSPEGETSGYTF.

The chain couples TRBV19 to TRBJ2-3, with 7 bases lining up with TRBD1. CDR1 LNHDA and CDR2 SQIVND come from the germline V gene (reference sequence). The CDR3 extends over 17 amino acids. V lost 7 bases and J lost 3; bases outside the gene matches: 16. The chain's CDR3 is CASNPGVRRQGTDTQYF. In nucleotides, the CDR3 is TGTGCCAGTAACCCCGGGGTACGCCGACAGGGAACAGATACGCAGTATTTT.

V and J are TRBV2 and TRBJ2-5; 7 bases align to TRBD1. The CDR3 has 13 residues. Germline assignment: CDR1 SNHLY and CDR2 FYNNEI. Unmatched junction bases numbered 10, after V lost 8 bases and J lost 7 bases. The CDR3 nucleotides are TGTGCCAGCGCGGATACAGGGGTGGGGACCCAGTACTTC. Its protein is CASADTGVGTQYF.

V is TRBV10-3 and J is TRBJ2-7; 7 nucleotides agree with TRBD2. The trim removed 6 bases at V and 0 bases at J, leaving 2 bases unmatched. The germline gives CDR1 ENHRY, CDR2 SYGVKD. CDR3 length equals 13 residues. The CDR3, as DNA: TGTGCCATCAGGGGGGGGAGCTCCTACGAGCAGTACTTC. This translates into CAIRGGSSYEQYF.

The rearrangement uses TRBV7-8 and TRBJ2-7; D not resolved. V shed 1 base and J shed 4 bases, with 5 bases lying between them. The CDR3 runs 12 residues. Germline V gene data show CDR1 as SGHVS and CDR2 as FQNEAQ. Written as DNA, the CDR3 is TGTGCCAGCAGCTTAGAGGAGTACGAGCAGTACTTC. Its protein product is CASSLEEYEQYF. The full variable domain, in which reference TRBV7-8 and TRBJ2-7 provide the parts outside the CDR3, is GAGVSQSPRYKVAKRGQDVALRCDPISGHVSLFWYQQALGQGPEFLTYFQNEAQLDKSGLPSDRFFAERPEGSVSTLKIQRTQQEDSAVYLCASSLEEYEQYFGPGTRLTVT.

This sequence joins TRBV7-2 and TRBJ2-2, with 7 bases fitting TRBD1. V was pared by 3 bases and J by 7 bases, with 5 bases of the junction left unmatched. Germline V lookup: CDR1 SGHTA, CDR2 FQGNSA. The CDR3 runs to 14 residues. The CDR3 DNA reads TGTGCCAGCAGCTTTACAGGGGCGGACGGGGAGCTGTTTTTT. Encoded protein: CASSFTGADGELFF.

The chain links TRBV11-2 to TRBJ1-3; D ambiguous. This CDR3 has 17 residues. Per germline, CDR1 SGHAT and CDR2 FQNNGV. V lost 5 bases and J lost 0, with 17 bases in between. The CDR3 sequence is CASSPPGWAASGNTIYF. The CDR3 DNA reads TGTGCCAGCAGCCCCCCCGGTTGGGCAGCCTCTGGAAACACCATATATTTT.

The V call is TRBV2, the J call TRBJ2-1; TRBD2 matches 10 bases. The trim removed 8 bases at V and 4 bases at J, leaving 5 bases unmatched. This CDR3 region has 14 residues. Germline lookup yields CDR1 SNHLY and CDR2 FYNNEI. The CDR3 DNA reads as TGTGCCAGCGTTTGGACTAGCGGATACAATGAGCAGTTCTTC. Its protein is CASVWTSGYNEQFF.

V usage is TRBV2 and J usage is TRBJ2-3; a weak D match, TRBD1 (5 bases). CDR1 and CDR2 (germline): SNHLY, FYNNEI. The CDR3 is 14 residues long. Between the trimmed V and J ends, which lost 6 bases and 3 bases, there was a span of 13 bases. CDR3 sequence reads: CASSKGAGTDTQYF. CDR3 nucleotides: TGTGCCAGCAGCAAAGGGGCTGGAACAGATACGCAGTATTTT.

This chain connects TRBV19 to TRBJ1-1; a weak D match, TRBD1 (5 bases). V was shortened by 6 bases and J by 5 bases, with 13 bases between the two germline ends. Germline CDR1 LNHDA, CDR2 SQIVND (reference sequence). The CDR3 consists of 13 residues. In DNA, the CDR3 is TGTGCCAGTAGATACGTGGGGGGGACTGAAGCTTTCTTT. This codes for CASRYVGGTEAFF.

This chain links TRBV29-1 with TRBJ1-1; unclear D gene. Trimming took off 5 bases at V and 1 base at J, with 14 bases between the two ends. The CDR3 contains 14 residues. The germline V gene encodes CDR1 SQVTM and CDR2 ANQGSEA. DNA for the CDR3: TGCAGCGTTCGCTTTCTCGGCGGGAACACTGAAGCTTTCTTT. Protein sequence: CSVRFLGGNTEAFF.

The chain recombines TRBV5-4 with TRBJ1-2, with 8 bases that match TRBD1. The CDR3 spans 13 residues. Germline CDR1 is SGHNT and CDR2 is YYREEE (reference sequence). Trimming removed 0 bases from V and 6 bases from J; junction bases left unmatched: 1. In nucleotides, the CDR3 is TGTGCCAGCAGCTTGGTGACAGGGGATGGCTACACCTTC. This gives the protein CASSLVTGDGYTF.

In its sample, this clone was seen a few times. The chain is built from TRBV5-1 and TRBJ2-2; D is perhaps TRBD1 (5 bases). Germline CDR1 SGHRS, CDR2 YFSETQ. The germline V and J ends were trimmed by 0 bases and 4 bases, with 13 bases remaining between them. This CDR3 contains 16 residues. Here the CDR3 reads CASSLGQRSSTGELFF. In DNA, the CDR3 is TGCGCCAGCAGCTTGGGACAGAGATCGAGCACCGGGGAGCTGTTTTTT.

The rearrangement links TRBV7-8 to TRBJ1-5; D gene uncertain. The germline V gene encodes CDR1 SGHVS and CDR2 FQNEAQ. This CDR3 region has 13 residues. With 3 bases removed from V and 3 bases from J, the gap between germline ends came to 6 bases. The CDR3 region has the DNA TGTGCCAGCAGCTTTTCAGTCAATCAGCCCCAGCATTTT. Protein: CASSFSVNQPQHF. Full variable domain (rest looked up from reference TRBV7-8 and TRBJ1-5): GAGVSQSPRYKVAKRGQDVALRCDPISGHVSLFWYQQALGQGPEFLTYFQNEAQLDKSGLPSDRFFAERPEGSVSTLKIQRTQQEDSAVYLCASSFSVNQPQHFGDGTRLSIL.

The chain joins TRBV28 to TRBJ1-2; D may be TRBD1 (5 bases). The CDR3 sequence is 14 residues long. V was trimmed by 1 base and J by 6 bases, leaving 12 bases between them. Germline CDR1 and CDR2: MDHEN and SYDVKM. The CDR3 spells CASSLSGISHGYTF. For the CDR3, the DNA is TGTGCCAGCAGTTTATCAGGGATCTCGCATGGCTACACCTTC.

The V gene is TRBV5-4, the J gene TRBJ2-5, with 12 bases lining up with TRBD1. Trimming took 2 bases from V and 5 from J; bases not matched to a gene: 7. The CDR3 totals 16 residues. Germline assignment: CDR1 SGHNT and CDR2 YYREEE (reference sequence). The chain's CDR3 is CASSFGTGGLGETQYF. Written as DNA, the CDR3 is TGTGCCAGCAGCTTCGGGACAGGGGGCTTAGGCGAGACCCAGTACTTC. Full variable domain (outside the CDR3, taken from reference TRBV5-4 and TRBJ2-5): ETGVTQSPTHLIKTRGQQVTLRCSSQSGHNTVSWYQQALGQGPQFIFQYYREEENGRGNFPPRFSGLQFPNYSSELNVNALELDDSALYLCASSFGTGGLGETQYFGPGTRLLVL.

The DNA of the CDR3 is TGTGCCAGTAGTACCCAGGGTGGGCGGCAAGAGACCCAGTACTTC. Its translation: CASSTQGGRQETQYF. The chain has TRBV19 and TRBJ2-5; a possible D gene is TRBD1 (5 bases). Germline V lookup: CDR1 LNHDA, CDR2 SQIVND (reference sequence). Trimming stripped 4 bases from V and 2 bases from J, with 14 bases between. The CDR3 loop spans 15 amino acids. Variable domain in full (rest from reference TRBV19 and TRBJ2-5): DGGITQSPKYLFRKEGQNVTLSCEQNLNHDAMYWYRQDPGQGLRLIYYSQIVNDFQKGDIAEGYSVSREKKESFPLTVTSAQKNPTAFYLCASSTQGGRQETQYFGPGTRLLVL.

This sequence joins TRBV3-1 (or the pseudogene TRBV3-2) and TRBJ1-1, with 8 nucleotides matching TRBD1. The germline V gene has CDR1 LGHDT and CDR2 YNNKEL (reference sequence). V lost 4 bases to trimming and J lost 4 bases; unmatched junction nucleotides: 5. This CDR3 contains 14 residues. The CDR3 region has the DNA TGTGCCAGCAGCCCAACACAGGGGGGCACTGAAGCTTTCTTT. It codes for CASSPTQGGTEAFF.

This clone was detected only a few times. The rearrangement links TRBV6-5 to TRBJ2-2, with D tentatively TRBD2 (5 bases). CDR1 is MNHEY and CDR2 is SVGAGI in the germline V gene. The ends were cut back, 4 bases at V and 6 bases at J, with 9 bases in the middle. There are 13 residues in the CDR3. CDR3 amino acids: CASSSPGAGELFF. The CDR3 bases are TGTGCCAGCAGTTCCCCCGGGGCCGGGGAGCTGTTTTTT.

The chain has TRBV18 and TRBJ1-1; the D gene is possibly TRBD1 (5 bases). The germline gives CDR1 KGHSH, CDR2 LQKENI. This CDR3 comprises 14 residues. V lost 3 bases and J 0 bases, leaving 8 bases between the germline ends. The CDR3 coding sequence is TGTGCCAGCTCACCGCAGACAGTGAACACTGAAGCTTTCTTT. It encodes CASSPQTVNTEAFF.